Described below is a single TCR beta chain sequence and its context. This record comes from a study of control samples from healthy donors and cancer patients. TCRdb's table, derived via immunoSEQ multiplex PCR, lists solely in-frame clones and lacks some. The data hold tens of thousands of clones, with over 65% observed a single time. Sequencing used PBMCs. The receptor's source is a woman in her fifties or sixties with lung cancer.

The chain's CDR3 is CASTRTVDYGYTF. The DNA of the CDR3 is TGTGCCAGCACCCGGACCGTCGACTATGGCTACACCTTC. This chain links TRBV28 with TRBJ1-2; D gene ambiguous. The CDR3 consists of 13 residues. The V end was cut by 7 bases, the J end by 3 bases, with 12 bases between. Per germline, CDR1 MDHEN and CDR2 SYDVKM.